The 28 T cell receptor beta chains reported below all come from one sample, sequenced in a study of OX40 agonist ivuxolimab in advanced cancers. Method: immunoSEQ multiplex PCR; TCRdb's copy keeps in-frame clones and lacks some. The sample lists roughly 70,000 clones, roughly 84% seen once, with roughly 2.3% in the top ten. The sample consisted of CD4+ or CD8+ T cells sorted from blood, taken in a trial of the OX40 agonist ivuxolimab. Source of these receptors: an adult with an advanced solid tumor such as melanoma, head and neck, liver or kidney cancer.

This chain joins TRBV30 and TRBJ2-3, with D tentatively TRBD1 or TRBD2 (6 bases each). The CDR3 is made up of 14 amino acids. Germline V CDR1 and CDR2: GTSNPN, SVGIG (reference sequence). V was pared by 0 bases and J by 6 bases, with 13 bases between. This CDR3 is CAWSVQGLQDTQYF. In nucleotides, the CDR3 is TGTGCCTGGAGTGTACAGGGACTCCAGGATACGCAGTATTTT.

V and J are TRBV7-9 and TRBJ2-2, with 7 nucleotides matching TRBD1. V shed 1 base, J shed 5 bases, and the junction held 4 bases outside the gene matches. CDR1 SEHNR and CDR2 FQNEAQ come from the germline V gene (reference sequence). This CDR3 has 15 amino acids. The CDR3 spells CASSLGGQRTGELFF. The CDR3 bases are TGTGCCAGCAGCTTAGGGGGACAGCGAACCGGGGAGCTGTTTTTT.

The V call is TRBV10-1, the J call TRBJ2-5, with D perhaps TRBD1 (6 bases). Trimming stripped 6 bases from V and 6 bases from J, with 17 bases between. CDR1 and CDR2 from the germline V gene are WNHNN and SYGVQD (reference sequence). The CDR3 length is 14 residues. The CDR3 DNA is TGCGCCAGCAGCCCAGGGGCAGGGGAAAAGACCCAGTACTTC. Translating gives CASSPGAGEKTQYF.

A single count supports this clone. The chain employs TRBV6-6 and TRBJ2-5, with D unresolved. V shed 2 bases and J shed 4 bases, with 8 bases lying between them. Germline V gene data show CDR1 as MNHNY and CDR2 as SVGAGI (reference sequence). This CDR3 is built from 13 residues. CDR3 coding DNA: TGTGCCAGCAGTTACGGCACCCCAGAGACCCAGTACTTC. As protein: CASSYGTPETQYF.

The gene calls are TRBV7-9 and TRBJ2-3, with 10 bases aligning to TRBD1. This CDR3 comprises 18 residues. The V segment lost 5 bases and the J segment 1 base; nucleotides outside the gene matches: 12. Germline V CDR1 and CDR2: SEHNR, FQNEAQ (reference sequence). CDR3 in amino acids: CASSRGQGVGARTDTQYF. The CDR3 DNA follows: TGTGCCAGCAGCCGCGGACAGGGGGTGGGGGCCCGCACAGATACGCAGTATTTT.

This chain connects TRBV5-4 to TRBJ2-1, with 9 positions matching TRBD1. This CDR3 is built from 15 residues. J gave up 5 bases and V 3 bases, and 6 bases lay outside the gene matches. CDR1 is SGHNT and CDR2 is YYREEE in the germline V gene (reference sequence). CDR3 residues: CASSSERTGDNEQFF. The CDR3 bases are TGTGCCAGCAGCTCAGAGCGGACAGGGGACAATGAGCAGTTCTTC.

The chain links TRBV7-9 to TRBJ2-7; 9 nucleotides align to TRBD2. The germline gives CDR1 SEHNR, CDR2 FQNEAQ (reference sequence). CDR3 length: 18 amino acids. With V trimmed by 8 bases and J by 7 bases, 24 bases remained unmatched. DNA of the CDR3: TGTGCCAGCCAACTGGTGGCGGGAGGGCTAAGTTGGTTCGGGGAGCAGTACTTC. It specifies CASQLVAGGLSWFGEQYF.

This chain links TRBV18 with TRBJ1-3, with D uncertain. In germline, CDR1 is KGHSH, CDR2 LQKENI. The V gene lost 6 bases and the J gene lost 0 bases, with 15 bases spanning the gap. The CDR3 totals 16 residues. CDR3 nucleotide sequence: TGTGCCAGCTCCCTCGGCAGGCAAGGCTCTGGAAACACCATATATTTT. Residues: CASSLGRQGSGNTIYF. Together with reference TRBV18 and TRBJ1-3, the CDR3 gives the full variable domain: NAGVMQNPRHLVRRRGQEARLRCSPMKGHSHVYWYRQLPEEGLKFMVYLQKENIIDESGMPKERFSAEFPKEGPSILRIQQVVRGDSAAYFCASSLGRQGSGNTIYFGEGSWLTVV.

The rearrangement joins TRBV5-4 to TRBJ1-4, with D perhaps TRBD1 (5 bases). The CDR3 runs to 13 residues. Germline assignment: CDR1 SGHNT and CDR2 YYREEE (reference sequence). V gave up 4 bases and J gave up 6 bases, with 10 bases separating them. The CDR3 loop is CASSLSGHEKLFF. DNA for the CDR3: TGTGCCAGCAGCCTTTCAGGGCATGAAAAACTGTTTTTT.

This clone was found a few times. The rearrangement joins TRBV11-2 to TRBJ2-7, with D hard to call. The CDR3 is 14 amino acids. CDR1 SGHAT and CDR2 FQNNGV come from the germline V gene. Trimming cost V 1 base and J 5 bases, with 12 bases left between them. The CDR3 loop is CASSLASPQDEQYF. The DNA of the CDR3 is TGTGCCAGCAGCTTAGCATCCCCCCAGGACGAGCAGTACTTC.

This CDR3 is CASSRIGSSTDTQYF. Here the CDR3 DNA reads TGTGCCAGTAGCCGAATAGGCTCTAGCACAGATACGCAGTATTTT. The rearrangement joins TRBV19 to TRBJ2-3; D is ambiguous. This CDR3 comprises 15 residues. Trimming pared 6 bases from V and 0 bases from J, leaving 13 bases between. Per germline, CDR1 LNHDA and CDR2 SQIVND (reference sequence). The full variable domain, rest sourced from reference TRBV19 and TRBJ2-3, is DGGITQSPKYLFRKEGQNVTLSCEQNLNHDAMYWYRQDPGQGLRLIYYSQIVNDFQKGDIAEGYSVSREKKESFPLTVTSAQKNPTAFYLCASSRIGSSTDTQYFGPGTRLTVL.

V gene TRBV5-1 combines with J gene TRBJ2-3; D remains ambiguous. Germline CDR1 and CDR2: SGHRS and YFSETQ. V lost 1 base and J lost 2, with 5 bases in between. The CDR3 has 13 amino acids. Written as DNA, the CDR3 is TGCGCCAGCAGCTTGCGGACCACAGATACGCAGTATTTT. It yields the protein CASSLRTTDTQYF. The whole variable domain, remainder taken from reference TRBV5-1 and TRBJ2-3, is KAGVTQTPRYLIKTRGQQVTLSCSPISGHRSVSWYQQTPGQGLQFLFEYFSETQRNKGNFPGRFSGRQFSNSRSEMNVSTLELGDSALYLCASSLRTTDTQYFGPGTRLTVL.

This clone appeared once. This rearrangement joins TRBV14 to TRBJ2-1; 16 bases align to TRBD2. Germline-derived CDR1 and CDR2 are SGHDN and FVKESK. The CDR3 has 16 residues. The trim removed 4 bases at V and 10 bases at J, leaving 7 bases unmatched. The CDR3 protein is CASSRGTSGRVGEQFF. The CDR3 DNA reads TGTGCCAGCAGCCGTGGGACTAGCGGGAGGGTAGGGGAGCAGTTCTTC.

V usage is TRBV2 and J usage is TRBJ2-3, with TRBD2 matching 10 bases. The V and J ends lost 7 bases and 5 bases, in that order; junction bases with no gene match: 9. The CDR3 totals 15 residues. Germline loops: CDR1 SNHLY, CDR2 FYNNEI. CDR3 protein: CASTPSGRGIDTQYF. CDR3 nucleotide sequence: TGTGCCAGCACCCCCAGCGGGAGGGGAATAGATACGCAGTATTTT.

The rearrangement uses TRBV5-1 and TRBJ2-5; a possible D gene is TRBD2 (6 bases). Trimming stripped 3 bases from V and 6 bases from J, with 12 bases between. This CDR3 contains 13 residues. CDR1 is SGHRS, CDR2 YFSETQ, per germline. The CDR3 loop is CASSSAGSQTQYF. Here the CDR3 DNA reads TGCGCCAGCAGCTCCGCGGGGTCGCAGACCCAGTACTTC.

The J gene is TRBJ1-6, the V gene TRBV10-3; TRBD1 matches 7 bases. The germline CDR1 and CDR2 sequences are ENHRY and SYGVKD. The trim removed 4 bases at V and 6 bases at J, leaving 9 bases unmatched. The CDR3 covers 16 residues. CDR3 coding DNA: TGTGCCATCAGTGGGGGGGGGACAGCGCCTAATTCACCCCTCCACTTT. Translation: CAISGGGTAPNSPLHF.

The chain links TRBV6-1 to TRBJ2-1; 8 bases agree with TRBD2. V dropped 7 bases and J dropped 7; count of bases not matched to a gene: 9. This CDR3 contains 14 residues. Looked up from germline, CDR1 is MNHNS and CDR2 is SASEGT. The CDR3 sequence is CASKPGLAGNEQFF. CDR3 coding DNA: TGTGCCAGCAAACCCGGACTAGCCGGTAATGAGCAGTTCTTC.

This clone was seen more than once but under ten times. This sequence joins TRBV9 and TRBJ2-6; D gene unclear. The CDR3 is made up of 13 amino acids. Trimming stripped 0 bases from V and 10 bases from J, with 8 bases between. CDR1 SGDLS and CDR2 YYNGEE come from the germline V gene. The CDR3 loop reads CASSVGAENVLTF. The CDR3 nucleotides read TGTGCCAGCAGCGTAGGGGCAGAGAACGTCCTGACTTTC.

The V call is TRBV6-4, the J call TRBJ2-5, with a tentative D call TRBD2 (5 bases). This CDR3 is built from 13 residues. Trimming took 4 bases from V and 5 from J, leaving 11 bases between them. Germline V CDR1 and CDR2: MRHNA, SNTAGT. DNA of the CDR3: TGTGCCAGCAGTGTAAAGGCGGGCGAGACCCAGTACTTC. Protein product: CASSVKAGETQYF.

The chain carries TRBV27 and TRBJ2-7, with D possibly matching TRBD1 (6 bases). The V end lost 1 base, the J end lost 6 bases, and 10 bases lay between the germline ends. CDR1 is MNHEY, CDR2 SMNVEV, per germline (reference sequence). CDR3 size: 13 residues. CDR3 sequence reads: CASSLYRAGEQYF. In DNA, the CDR3 is TGTGCCAGCAGTTTATACAGGGCAGGCGAGCAGTACTTC.

In nucleotides, the CDR3 is TGTGCCAGCAGCAAGGGAGGGGGCTATGGAGATACGCAGTATTTT. Its translation is CASSKGGGYGDTQYF. The rearrangement joins TRBV21-1 to TRBJ2-3. TRBV21-1 is given as a pseudogene. The CDR3 has 15 residues.

CDR3 coding DNA: TGCAGCGTTGAAGATGGGACAGGGTCCTATGGCTACACCTTC. Amino acid sequence: CSVEDGTGSYGYTF. This chain joins TRBV29-1 and TRBJ1-2; 9 bases align to TRBD1. J lost 4 bases, V lost 0 bases, and 3 bases had no gene match. CDR1 is SQVTM, CDR2 ANQGSEA, per germline. CDR3 length: 14 residues.

V usage is TRBV5-1 and J usage is TRBJ1-5; the D is unclear. V was cut by 0 bases and J by 0 bases, with 7 bases left in between. The CDR3 is 15 residues long. Per the germline V gene, CDR1 is SGHRS and CDR2 is YFSETQ. This CDR3 reads CASSLAGISNQPQHF. DNA of the CDR3: TGCGCCAGCAGCTTGGCCGGGATTAGCAATCAGCCCCAGCATTTT.

The V gene is TRBV27, the J gene TRBJ2-2; D is possibly TRBD2 (6 bases). Trimming shortened V by 5 bases and J by 7 bases, and 14 bases separated the two germline ends. CDR1 MNHEY and CDR2 SMNVEV come from the germline V gene (reference sequence). CDR3 length equals 14 residues. CDR3 sequence (DNA): TGTGCCAGCAGTCCACTAACCGGGGGCGGGGAGCTGTTTTTT. This encodes CASSPLTGGGELFF.

The rearrangement links TRBV30 to TRBJ1-6, with D perhaps matching TRBD1 (5 bases). The CDR3 runs 14 residues. V lost 1 base, J lost 10 bases, and 14 bases lay in between. Germline loops: CDR1 GTSNPN, CDR2 SVGIG (reference sequence). As DNA, the CDR3 is TGTGCCTGGAGTGGGGTGGGGGAAGGCTCACCCCTCCACTTT. This encodes CAWSGVGEGSPLHF. Full variable domain (remainder filled in from reference TRBV30 and TRBJ1-6): SQTIHQWPATLVQPVGSPLSLECTVEGTSNPNLYWYRQAAGRGLQLLFYSVGIGQISSEVPQNLSASRPQDRQFILSSKKLLLSDSGFYLCAWSGVGEGSPLHFGNGTRLTVT.

The chain is built from TRBV12-5 and TRBJ2-3; D gene uncertain. Germline CDR1 LGHNT, CDR2 FRNRAP. The CDR3 is made up of 12 amino acids. V was trimmed by 2 bases and J by 4 bases, leaving 4 bases between them. CDR3 loop: CASGLNPDTQYF. The CDR3 bases are TGTGCTAGTGGTTTGAACCCAGATACGCAGTATTTT. Full variable domain (outside the CDR3, taken from reference TRBV12-5 and TRBJ2-3): DARVTQTPRHKVTEMGQEVTMRCQPILGHNTVFWYRQTMMQGLELLAYFRNRAPLDDSGMPKDRFSAEMPDATLATLKIQPSEPRDSAVYFCASGLNPDTQYFGPGTRLTVL.

The chain has TRBV5-4 and TRBJ1-1; 7 bases are a match to TRBD1. V lost 0 bases, J lost 5 bases, and 7 bases stayed unmatched. Germline assignment: CDR1 SGHNT and CDR2 YYREEE (reference sequence). The CDR3 runs 15 residues. CDR3 in amino acids: CASSLVPGQITEAFF. CDR3 nucleotides: TGTGCCAGCAGCTTGGTGCCGGGACAGATAACTGAAGCTTTCTTT.

This chain joins TRBV14 and TRBJ2-5; tentatively, D is TRBD1 (6 bases). V lost 4 bases, J lost 3 bases, and 18 bases lay in between. Germline assignment: CDR1 SGHDN and CDR2 FVKESK. This CDR3 is 16 amino acids long. CDR3 amino acids: CASSLARQEFKETQYF. The DNA for the CDR3 is TGTGCCAGCAGCCTTGCCCGACAGGAATTTAAAGAGACCCAGTACTTC.